Within the sample, the clone carrying this TCR beta chain is medium-sized. The antigen remains undetermined. This specimen comes from a study of T cells in localized non-small cell lung cancer. Study observations and caveats: Clonality of T cells reached its maximum in uninvolved adjacent lung, surpassing tumor. Appearance in adjacent lung was seen for a median about 59 of the top 100 tumor clones. Increased T cell density in blood showed an association with longer overall survival. Sequencing was restricted to one tumor region; therefore, heterogeneity remains possible.

From germline, CDR1 is MNHNS and CDR2 SASEGT. V dropped 2 bases and J dropped 5 bases, with 15 bases sitting between them. The CDR3 sequence is 16 residues long. Data came from immunoSEQ multiplex PCR; TCRdb stores just in-frame clones and leaves some out. This table holds roughly 33,000 clones, roughly 86% found once. The sequencing used peripheral blood, collected before any cancer treatment. The TCR was taken from a woman aged 40-70 years with stage I lung adenocarcinoma. The V call is TRBV6-1, the J call TRBJ2-2; tentatively, D is TRBD1 or TRBD2 (6 bases each). In DNA, the CDR3 is TGTGCCAGCAGTGAAACTAGGGGGGAGTCTACCGGGGAGCTGTTTTTT. It yields the protein CASSETRGESTGELFF.